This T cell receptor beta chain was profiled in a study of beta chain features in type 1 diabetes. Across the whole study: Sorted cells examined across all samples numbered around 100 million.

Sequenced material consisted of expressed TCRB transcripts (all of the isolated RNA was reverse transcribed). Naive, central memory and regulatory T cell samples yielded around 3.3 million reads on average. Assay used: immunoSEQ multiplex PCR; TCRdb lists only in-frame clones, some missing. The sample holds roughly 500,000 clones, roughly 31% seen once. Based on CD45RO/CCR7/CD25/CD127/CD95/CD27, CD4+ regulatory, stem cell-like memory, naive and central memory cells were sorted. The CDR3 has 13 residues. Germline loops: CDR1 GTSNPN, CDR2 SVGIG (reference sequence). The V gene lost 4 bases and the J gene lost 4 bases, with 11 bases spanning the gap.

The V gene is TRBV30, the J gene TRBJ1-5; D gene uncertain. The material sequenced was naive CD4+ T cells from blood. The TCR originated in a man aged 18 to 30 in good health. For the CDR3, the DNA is TGTGCCTGGAACAGCGGATCTAATCAGCCCCAGCATTTT. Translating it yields CAWNSGSNQPQHF.